The rows below give T cell receptor beta chains drawn from one sample of a study of blood T cell repertoires in COVID-19. The table came from immunoSEQ multiplex PCR; TCRdb's copy has only in-frame clones and leaves some out. Of a few hundred thousand clones in the sample, around 90% were seen once. What was sequenced was peripheral blood. These receptors came from a man aged 60 to 69 who had recovered from COVID-19. The CDR3 runs from the conserved cysteine through the conserved F or W. A D gene is named only where the DNA matches it firmly. The listing skips clone size in some rows; elsewhere it reads once, few, many or a size class.

v_call,j_call,d_call,clone_size,cdr3_nt,cdr3_aa
TRBV24-1,TRBJ1-6,TRBD1,once,TGTGCCACCAGTGATTTTCAGCGTCCGGACAGGGTAAATTCACCCCTCCACTTT,CATSDFQRPDRVNSPLHF
TRBV30,TRBJ2-6,NA,NA,TGTGCCTGGAAAAAAACAGGGTCTGGGGCCAACGTCCTGACTTTC,CAWKKTGSGANVLTF
TRBV7-2,TRBJ1-1,TRBD1,NA,TGTGCCAGCAGCCCAGGACAGGCTGAAGCTTTCTTT,CASSPGQAEAFF
TRBV5-1,TRBJ2-5,NA,NA,TGCGCCAGCAGCTTTAGTCAAGAGACCCAGTACTTC,CASSFSQETQYF
TRBV4-1,TRBJ2-7,TRBD1,NA,TGCGCCAGCAGCCAAACCGGGACAGCGTCCTACGAGCAGTACTTC,CASSQTGTASYEQYF
TRBV9,TRBJ1-2,NA,NA,TGTGCCAGCAGCGCCCCCCCAGGGGTTCCTAACTATGGCTACACCTTC,CASSAPPGVPNYGYTF
TRBV5-4,TRBJ2-7,TRBD1,NA,TGTGCCAGCAGCTTGGACAGGGGGCGCCGCGAGCAGTACTTC,CASSLDRGRREQYF
TRBV7-9,TRBJ1-4,TRBD1,NA,TGTGCCAGCAGCTTTTTGGACAGGGGGCATGAAAAACTGTTTTTT,CASSFLDRGHEKLFF
TRBV18,TRBJ1-1,TRBD1,once,TGTGCCAGCTCACCACGGCCGGACAGGGGAAACACTGAAGCTTTCTTT,CASSPRPDRGNTEAFF
TRBV2,TRBJ2-3,NA,NA,TGTGCCAGCAGCATTACGGGTGGTCTCACAGATACGCAGTATTTT,CASSITGGLTDTQYF
TRBV7-9,TRBJ2-2,NA,few,TGTGCCAGCAGCTTCCATAGCGCGAACACCGGGGAGCTGTTTTTT,CASSFHSANTGELFF
TRBV19,TRBJ2-7,NA,few,TGTGCCAGTAGTACCCAACAGGGTAACGAGCAGTACTTC,CASSTQQGNEQYF
TRBV27,TRBJ2-7,TRBD1,NA,TGTGCCAGCAGTGCCGCGACAGGGTATCCCTACGAGCAGTACTTC,CASSAATGYPYEQYF
TRBV4-1,TRBJ1-5,TRBD1,NA,TGCGCCAGCAGCCAAAGACAGGGGGTGAGTCAGCCCCAGCATTTT,CASSQRQGVSQPQHF
TRBV6-1,TRBJ2-2,TRBD1,once,TGTGCCAGCAGTGCCCCCGGGACAGGGCCCAGATACCTCCGAATTGGGGAGCTGTTTTTT,CASSAPGTGPRYLRIGELFF
TRBV5-1,TRBJ2-5,NA,NA,TGCGCCAGCAGCTTGGATTTCACGCGGCCAGAGACCCAGTACTTC,CASSLDFTRPETQYF
TRBV10-2,TRBJ1-4,TRBD1,once,TGCGCCAGCAGTGAACCGGGACAGGGGTTGGGAAAACTGTTTTTT,CASSEPGQGLGKLFF
TRBV15,TRBJ2-7,TRBD2,NA,TGTGCCACCAGCCAGGGAGGGGTCGGAAACGAGCAGTACTTC,CATSQGGVGNEQYF
TRBV5-6,TRBJ2-7,NA,NA,TGTGCCAGCAGCTCAGGAATTTTAAAAGAGCAGTACTTC,CASSSGILKEQYF
TRBV4-2,TRBJ1-4,TRBD1,NA,TGTGCCAGCAGCCGAGGTTCGACAGGGGGTCGTGAAAAACTGTTTTTT,CASSRGSTGGREKLFF
TRBV19,TRBJ2-7,TRBD1,NA,TGTGCCAGTAGACCAGGGGGTAACCCGTCCTCCTACGAGCAGTACTTC,CASRPGGNPSSYEQYF
TRBV13,TRBJ2-7,TRBD1,NA,TGTGCCAGCAGCCGGACAGGACCTTCCTACGAGCAGTACTTC,CASSRTGPSYEQYF
TRBV7-2,TRBJ1-3,NA,few,TGTGCCAGCAGCCAAGCAGGTCTTGGAAACACCATATATTTT,CASSQAGLGNTIYF
TRBV27,TRBJ2-1,NA,NA,TGTGCCAGCAGTTTTCTATCAGGGGTGGACTACAATGAGCAGTTCTTC,CASSFLSGVDYNEQFF
TRBV3-1/TRBV3-2,TRBJ2-3,NA,NA,TGTGCCAGCAGCCGCTACGGGACACCTCAGTATTTT,CASSRYGTPQYF
TRBV12-3/TRBV12-4,TRBJ2-1,NA,NA,TGTGCCAGCACCCCCTCGTTCAATGAGCAGTTCTTC,CASTPSFNEQFF
TRBV4-2,TRBJ2-5,NA,NA,TGTGCCAGCAGCCAAGATGGGCCTAAGTTAGGGGGGACCCAGTACTTC,CASSQDGPKLGGTQYF
TRBV6-1,TRBJ1-5,NA,NA,TGTGCCAGCAGTGATATTGGCAATCAGCCCCAGCATTTT,CASSDIGNQPQHF
TRBV6-2/TRBV6-3,TRBJ1-5,TRBD1,once,TGTGCCAGCAGTTACGCCAGGGGGTTCATTCAGCCCCAGCATTTT,CASSYARGFIQPQHF
TRBV5-8,TRBJ2-7,TRBD1,NA,TGTGCCAGCAGCTCGGGGACAGGGGATAGGTCCTACGAGCAGTACTTC,CASSSGTGDRSYEQYF
TRBV5-1,TRBJ2-5,TRBD2,NA,TGCGCCAGCAGCTTGGAGGGGACTAGCGGCAAAGAGACCCAGTACTTC,CASSLEGTSGKETQYF
TRBV7-8,TRBJ1-2,NA,NA,TGTGCCAGCAGCTTAGCCGGTTCCGTTTATGGCTACACCTTC,CASSLAGSVYGYTF
TRBV10-3,TRBJ2-7,TRBD1,once,TGTGCCATCAGAGAGACAGGGAGATACGAGCAGTACTTC,CAIRETGRYEQYF
TRBV9,TRBJ1-3,NA,few,TGTGCCAGCAGCGCGCAAATACAAGACAGGAGCTCTGGAAACACCATATATTTT,CASSAQIQDRSSGNTIYF
TRBV27,TRBJ2-5,NA,NA,TGTGCCAGTCGACCAGGGTTGAGGCAAGAGACCCAGTACTTC,CASRPGLRQETQYF
TRBV29-1,TRBJ1-1,TRBD1,NA,TGCAGCGTCGAGGGGGGGACAGGGGGCGCGAGGGCTGAAGCTTTCTTT,CSVEGGTGGARAEAFF
TRBV3-1/TRBV3-2,TRBJ2-1,NA,NA,TGTGCCAGCAGCCAATCCGATGAGCAGTTCTTC,CASSQSDEQFF